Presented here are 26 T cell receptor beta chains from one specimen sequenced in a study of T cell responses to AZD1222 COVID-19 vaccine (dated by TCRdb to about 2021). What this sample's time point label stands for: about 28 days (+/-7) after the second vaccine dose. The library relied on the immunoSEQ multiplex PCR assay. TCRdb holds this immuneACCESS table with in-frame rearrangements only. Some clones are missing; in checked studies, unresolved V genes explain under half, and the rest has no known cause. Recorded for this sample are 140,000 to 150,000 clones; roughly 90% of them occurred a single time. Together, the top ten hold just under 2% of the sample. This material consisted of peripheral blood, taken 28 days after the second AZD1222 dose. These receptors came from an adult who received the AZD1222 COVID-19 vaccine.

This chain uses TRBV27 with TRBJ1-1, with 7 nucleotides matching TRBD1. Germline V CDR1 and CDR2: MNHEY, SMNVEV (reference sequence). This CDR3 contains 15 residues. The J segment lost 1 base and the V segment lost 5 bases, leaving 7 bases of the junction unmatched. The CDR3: CASSMTGLENTEAFF. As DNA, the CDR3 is TGTGCCAGCAGTATGACAGGGCTCGAGAACACTGAAGCTTTCTTT.

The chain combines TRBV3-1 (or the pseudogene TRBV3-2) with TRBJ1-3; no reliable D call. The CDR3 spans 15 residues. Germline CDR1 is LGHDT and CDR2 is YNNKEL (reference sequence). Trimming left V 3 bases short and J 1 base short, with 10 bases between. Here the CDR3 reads CASSQTPGSGNTIYF. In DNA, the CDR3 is TGTGCCAGCAGCCAGACCCCGGGGTCTGGAAACACCATATATTTT.

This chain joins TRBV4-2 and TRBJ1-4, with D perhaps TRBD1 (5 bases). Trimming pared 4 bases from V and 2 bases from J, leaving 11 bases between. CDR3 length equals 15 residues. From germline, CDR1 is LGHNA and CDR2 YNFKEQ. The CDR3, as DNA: TGTGCCAGCAGCCTCCAGGGTGCGACTAATGAAAAACTGTTTTTT. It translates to CASSLQGATNEKLFF.

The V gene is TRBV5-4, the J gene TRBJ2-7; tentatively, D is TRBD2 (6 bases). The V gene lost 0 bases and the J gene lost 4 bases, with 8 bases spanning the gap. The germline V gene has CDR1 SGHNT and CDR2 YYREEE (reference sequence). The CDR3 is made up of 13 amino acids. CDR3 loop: CASSLVGGYEQYF. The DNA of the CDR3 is TGTGCCAGCAGCTTGGTAGGAGGGTACGAGCAGTACTTC. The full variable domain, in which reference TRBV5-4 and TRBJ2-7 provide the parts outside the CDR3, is ETGVTQSPTHLIKTRGQQVTLRCSSQSGHNTVSWYQQALGQGPQFIFQYYREEENGRGNFPPRFSGLQFPNYSSELNVNALELDDSALYLCASSLVGGYEQYFGPGTRLTVT.

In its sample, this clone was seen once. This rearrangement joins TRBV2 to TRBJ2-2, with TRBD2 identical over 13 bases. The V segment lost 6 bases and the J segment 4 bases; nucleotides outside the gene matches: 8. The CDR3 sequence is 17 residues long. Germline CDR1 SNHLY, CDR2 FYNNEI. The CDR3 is CASRPGLAGLITGELFF. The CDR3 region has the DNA TGTGCCAGCAGGCCGGGACTAGCGGGGCTGATCACCGGGGAGCTGTTTTTT.

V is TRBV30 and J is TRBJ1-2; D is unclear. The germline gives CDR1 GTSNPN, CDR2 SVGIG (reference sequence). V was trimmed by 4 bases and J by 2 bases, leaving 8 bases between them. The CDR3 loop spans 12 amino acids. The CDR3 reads CAWNGRNYGYTF. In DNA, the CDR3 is TGTGCCTGGAACGGCAGGAACTATGGCTACACCTTC.

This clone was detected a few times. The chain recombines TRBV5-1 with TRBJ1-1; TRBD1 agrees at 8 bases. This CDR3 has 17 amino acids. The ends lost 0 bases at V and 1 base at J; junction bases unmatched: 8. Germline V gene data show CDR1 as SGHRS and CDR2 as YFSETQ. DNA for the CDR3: TGCGCCAGCAGCTTGGGATACGGCCAGGGGGCGAACACTGAAGCTTTCTTT. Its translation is CASSLGYGQGANTEAFF.

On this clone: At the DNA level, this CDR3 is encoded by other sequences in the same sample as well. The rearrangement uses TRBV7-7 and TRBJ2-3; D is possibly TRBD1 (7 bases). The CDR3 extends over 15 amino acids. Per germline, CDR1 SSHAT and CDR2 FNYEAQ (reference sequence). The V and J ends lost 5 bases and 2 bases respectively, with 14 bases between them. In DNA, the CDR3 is TGTGCCAGCAGCCGGGGGACAGCCTCCACAGATACGCAGTATTTT. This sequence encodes CASSRGTASTDTQYF.

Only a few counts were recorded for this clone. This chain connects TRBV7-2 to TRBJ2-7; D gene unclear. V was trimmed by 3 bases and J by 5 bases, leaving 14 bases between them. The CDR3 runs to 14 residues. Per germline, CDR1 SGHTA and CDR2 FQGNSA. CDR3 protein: CASSFHGSRDEQYF. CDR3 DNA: TGTGCCAGCAGCTTTCATGGGTCCCGCGACGAGCAGTACTTC.

CDR3 loop: CASSRDAEAFF. DNA of the CDR3: TGTGCCAGCAGCCGCGACGCTGAAGCTTTCTTT. The chain links TRBV3-1 (or the pseudogene TRBV3-2) to TRBJ1-1; no clear D gene. With 4 bases removed from V and 6 bases from J, the gap between germline ends came to 6 bases. Germline V gives CDR1 LGHDT, CDR2 YNNKEL (reference sequence). The CDR3 covers 11 residues.

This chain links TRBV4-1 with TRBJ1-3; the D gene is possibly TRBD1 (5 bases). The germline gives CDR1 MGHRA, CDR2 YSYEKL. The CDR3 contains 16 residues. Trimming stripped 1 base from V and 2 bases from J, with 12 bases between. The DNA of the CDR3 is TGCGCCAGCAGCCAAGGTTGGGACCGAGCTGGAAACACCATATATTTT. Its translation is CASSQGWDRAGNTIYF.

The CDR3 loop is CASSYPGWNTGELFF. In nucleotides, the CDR3 is TGTGCCAGCTCCTATCCAGGGTGGAACACCGGGGAGCTGTTTTTT. The rearrangement uses TRBV25-1 and TRBJ2-2; a possible D gene is TRBD1 (5 bases). The CDR3 runs 15 residues. Germline CDR1 is MGHDK and CDR2 is SYGVNS. Trimming shortened V by 8 bases and J by 1 base, and 14 bases separated the two germline ends.

As DNA, the CDR3 is TGTGCCAGCAGCCCAGCCGGGACAGGGGGACGGGAGCAGTACTTC. This encodes CASSPAGTGGREQYF. The genes are TRBV7-8 and TRBJ2-7, with 11 bases identical to TRBD1. The germline V gene has CDR1 SGHVS and CDR2 FQNEAQ. This CDR3 has 15 residues. Trimming took 5 bases from V and 7 from J; bases not matched to a gene: 10.

In DNA form, the CDR3 reads TGCGCCAGCAGCTTGCAGGGGGCGACTGGAAACACCATATATTTT. Translated: CASSLQGATGNTIYF. The chain employs TRBV5-1 and TRBJ1-3, with 8 bases aligning to TRBD1. This CDR3 has 15 amino acids. V lost 1 base, J lost 2 bases, and 2 bases stayed unmatched. Germline CDR1 reads SGHRS; CDR2 reads YFSETQ.

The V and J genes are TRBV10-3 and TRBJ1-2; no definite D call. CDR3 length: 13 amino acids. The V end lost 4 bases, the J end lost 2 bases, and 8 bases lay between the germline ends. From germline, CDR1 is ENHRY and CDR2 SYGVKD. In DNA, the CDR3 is TGTGCCATCAGTGGGGCAGAAAACTATGGCTACACCTTC. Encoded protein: CAISGAENYGYTF.

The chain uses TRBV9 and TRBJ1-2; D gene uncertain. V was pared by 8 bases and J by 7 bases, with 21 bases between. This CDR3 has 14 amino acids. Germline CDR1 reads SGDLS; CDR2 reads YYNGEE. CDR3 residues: CARAVEGKSSGYTF. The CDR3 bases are TGTGCCAGGGCAGTAGAAGGGAAGAGTTCTGGCTACACCTTC.

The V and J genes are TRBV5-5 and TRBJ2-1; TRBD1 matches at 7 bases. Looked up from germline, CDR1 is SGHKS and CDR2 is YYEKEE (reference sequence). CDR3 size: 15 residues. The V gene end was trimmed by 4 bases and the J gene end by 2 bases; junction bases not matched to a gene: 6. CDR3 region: CASSTLTGTYNEQFF. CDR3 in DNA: TGTGCCAGCAGCACACTGACAGGGACCTACAATGAGCAGTTCTTC.

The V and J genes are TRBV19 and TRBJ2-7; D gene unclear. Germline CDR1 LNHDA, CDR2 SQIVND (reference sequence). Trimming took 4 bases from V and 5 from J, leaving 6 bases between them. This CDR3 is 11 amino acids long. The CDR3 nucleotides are TGTGCCAGTAGTAGTACCCACGAGCAGTACTTC. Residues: CASSSTHEQYF. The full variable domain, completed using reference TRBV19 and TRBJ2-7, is DGGITQSPKYLFRKEGQNVTLSCEQNLNHDAMYWYRQDPGQGLRLIYYSQIVNDFQKGDIAEGYSVSREKKESFPLTVTSAQKNPTAFYLCASSSTHEQYFGPGTRLTVT.

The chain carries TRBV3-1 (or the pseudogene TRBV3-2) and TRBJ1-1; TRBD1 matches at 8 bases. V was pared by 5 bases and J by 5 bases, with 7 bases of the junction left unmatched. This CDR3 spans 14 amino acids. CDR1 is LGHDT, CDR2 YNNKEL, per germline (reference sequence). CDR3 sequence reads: CASSYQGASTEAFF. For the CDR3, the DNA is TGTGCCAGCAGCTATCAGGGGGCTAGTACTGAAGCTTTCTTT.

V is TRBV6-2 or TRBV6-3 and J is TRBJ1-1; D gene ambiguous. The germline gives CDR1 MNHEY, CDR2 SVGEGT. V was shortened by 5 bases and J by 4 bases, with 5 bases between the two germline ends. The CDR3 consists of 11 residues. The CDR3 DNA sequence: TGTGCCAGCAGTGGGTTCACTGAAGCTTTCTTT. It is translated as CASSGFTEAFF.

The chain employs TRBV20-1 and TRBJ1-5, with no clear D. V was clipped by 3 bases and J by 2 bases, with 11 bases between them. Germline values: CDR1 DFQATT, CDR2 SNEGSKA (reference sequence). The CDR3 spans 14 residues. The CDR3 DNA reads TGCAGTGCTAGTGTCCCTGGTGGCAATCAGCCCCAGCATTTT. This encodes CSASVPGGNQPQHF.

The CDR3 is CASSEPGQTVSGANVLTF. Here the CDR3 DNA reads TGCGCCAGCAGCGAACCGGGACAGACTGTCTCTGGGGCCAACGTCCTGACTTTC. The chain couples TRBV5-1 to TRBJ2-6; TRBD1 matches at 7 bases. The CDR3 contains 18 residues. The junction had 10 bases not matched to a gene; V was cut back by 4 bases and J by 0 bases. Germline lookup yields CDR1 SGHRS and CDR2 YFSETQ.

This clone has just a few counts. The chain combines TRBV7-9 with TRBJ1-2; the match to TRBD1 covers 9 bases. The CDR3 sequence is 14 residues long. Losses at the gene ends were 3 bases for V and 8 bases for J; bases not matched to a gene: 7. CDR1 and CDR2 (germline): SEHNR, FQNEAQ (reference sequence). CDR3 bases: TGTGCCAGCAGCTTCCCGTGGACAGGGGCCGGCTACACCTTC. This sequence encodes CASSFPWTGAGYTF.

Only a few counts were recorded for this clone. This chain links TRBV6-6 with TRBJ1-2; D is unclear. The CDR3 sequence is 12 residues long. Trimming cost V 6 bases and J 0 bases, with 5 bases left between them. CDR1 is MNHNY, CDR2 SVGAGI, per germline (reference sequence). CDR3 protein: CASSLANYGYTF. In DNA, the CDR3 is TGTGCCAGCAGCCTCGCTAACTATGGCTACACCTTC.

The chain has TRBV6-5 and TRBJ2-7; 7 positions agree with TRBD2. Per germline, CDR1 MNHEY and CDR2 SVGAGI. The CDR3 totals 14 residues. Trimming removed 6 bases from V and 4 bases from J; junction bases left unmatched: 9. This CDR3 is CASRASGTLYEQYF. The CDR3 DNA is TGTGCCAGCAGGGCGAGCGGGACCTTGTACGAGCAGTACTTC.

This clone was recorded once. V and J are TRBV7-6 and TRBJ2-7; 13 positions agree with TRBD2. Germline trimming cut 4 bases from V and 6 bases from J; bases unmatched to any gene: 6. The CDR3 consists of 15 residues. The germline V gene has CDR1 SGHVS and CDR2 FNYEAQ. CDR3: CASSSTSGGKGEQYF. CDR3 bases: TGTGCCAGCAGCTCGACTAGCGGGGGGAAGGGCGAGCAGTACTTC.